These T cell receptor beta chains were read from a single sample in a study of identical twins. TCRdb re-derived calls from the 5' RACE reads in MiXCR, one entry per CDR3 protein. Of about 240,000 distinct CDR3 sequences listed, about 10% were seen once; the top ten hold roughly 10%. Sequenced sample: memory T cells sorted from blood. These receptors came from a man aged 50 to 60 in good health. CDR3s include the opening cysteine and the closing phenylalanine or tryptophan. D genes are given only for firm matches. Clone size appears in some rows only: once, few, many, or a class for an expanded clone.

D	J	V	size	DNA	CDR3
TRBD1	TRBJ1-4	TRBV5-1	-	TGCGCCAGCAGCGGACAGGGGGCGGTCAATGAAAAACTGTTTTTT	CASSGQGAVNEKLFF
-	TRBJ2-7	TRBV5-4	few	TGTGCCAGCATCCAACCCCAGGGCGCAGTCTTC	CASIQPQGAVF
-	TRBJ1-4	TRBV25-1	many	TGTGCCAGCAGTTGGTCAGCCCCGGGCGAAAAACTGTTTTTT	CASSWSAPGEKLFF
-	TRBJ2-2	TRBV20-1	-	TGCAGTGCTCCCCTTAACGGGGGCGGGGAGCTGTTTTTT	CSAPLNGGGELFF
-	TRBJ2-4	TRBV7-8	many	TGTGCCAGCAGCTTAGAGGGGCGACGGAGACTAGCCAAAAACATTCAGTACTTC	CASSLEGRRRLAKNIQYF
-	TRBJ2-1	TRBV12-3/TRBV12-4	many	TGTGCCAGCAGTTTAAAGACAGGGAGGGATGAGCAGTTCTTC	CASSLKTGRDEQFF
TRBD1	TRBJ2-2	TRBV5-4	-	TGTGCCAGCAGCCCGAAACAGGGGGCCGGCGGGGAGCTGTTTTTT	CASSPKQGAGGELFF
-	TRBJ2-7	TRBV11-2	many	TGTGCCAGCAGCGTCGGAGGACCCGCGTACTTC	CASSVGGPAYF
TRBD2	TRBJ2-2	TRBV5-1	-	TGCGCCAGCAGCATAAGCGGGAGGGCCGCCGGGGAGCTGTTTTTT	CASSISGRAAGELFF
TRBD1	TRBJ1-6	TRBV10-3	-	TGTGCCATCAGGGGGACAGGGGATAATTCACCCCTCCACTTT	CAIRGTGDNSPLHF
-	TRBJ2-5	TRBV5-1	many	TGCGCCAGCAGCTCAATGACAGGACAAGAGACCCAGTACTTC	CASSSMTGQETQYF
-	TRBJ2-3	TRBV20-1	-	TGCAGTGCTAGCCGGGACACTGGTACGCAGTATTTT	CSASRDTGTQYF
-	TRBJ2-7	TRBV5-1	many	TGCGCCAGCAGCTTGACGGGATACACCTACGAGCAGTACTTC	CASSLTGYTYEQYF
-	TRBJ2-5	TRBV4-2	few	TGTGCCAGCAGCCAAGTGCAAGCGGAGCCTCAAGAGACCCAGTACTTC	CASSQVQAEPQETQYF
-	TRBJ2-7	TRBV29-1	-	TGCAGCGTCCGGGACCCTTACGAGCAGTACTTC	CSVRDPYEQYF
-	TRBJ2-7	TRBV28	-	TGTGCCAGCAGAGCTCGGGAGTTCGAGCAGTACTTC	CASRAREFEQYF
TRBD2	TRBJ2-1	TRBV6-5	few	TGTGCCAGCAGTTACTCATGGAGGACTAGCGGGAGAAATGAGCAGTTCTTC	CASSYSWRTSGRNEQFF
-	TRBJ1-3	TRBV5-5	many	TGTGCCAGCAGCCCGGCGGCGGGCCGGGCGAGTGGAAACACCATATATTTT	CASSPAAGRASGNTIYF
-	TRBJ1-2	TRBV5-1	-	TGCGCCAGCAGAACGGGGCAGGACTACTATGGCTACACCTTC	CASRTGQDYYGYTF
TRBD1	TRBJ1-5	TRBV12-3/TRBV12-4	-	TGTGCCAGCAGTCTGGGACAGAGCAGGCAGCCCCAGCATTTT	CASSLGQSRQPQHF
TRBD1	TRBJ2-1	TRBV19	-	TGTGCCAGTAGTAAAACAGGGGGCGGCTACAATGAGCAGTTCTTC	CASSKTGGGYNEQFF
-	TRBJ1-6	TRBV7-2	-	TGTGCCAGCAGCTTAGGAGGGGGGGGGTTTTCACCCCTCCACTTT	CASSLGGGGFSPLHF
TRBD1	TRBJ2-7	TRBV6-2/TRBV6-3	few	TGTGCCAGCAGCCCACAGGGGGCCCAGGGATACGAGCAGTACTTC	CASSPQGAQGYEQYF
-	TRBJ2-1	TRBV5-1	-	TGCGCCAGCAGCGCGGAGATGGGGCAGTTCTTC	CASSAEMGQFF
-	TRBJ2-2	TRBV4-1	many	TGCGCCAGCAGCCACAGGGGCGGGGGCACCGGGGAGCTGTTTTTT	CASSHRGGGTGELFF
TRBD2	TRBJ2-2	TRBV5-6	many	TGTGCCAGCACCACGGGGACTAGCGGGAGGGCTAACACCGGGGAGCTGTTTTTT	CASTTGTSGRANTGELFF
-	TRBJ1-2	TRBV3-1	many	TGTGCCAGCAGCCAAGAAAGAAGGACAATCCTGAGAGATGGCTACACCTTC	CASSQERRTILRDGYTF
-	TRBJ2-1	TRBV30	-	TGTGCCTGGAGTGTACGAGGGGATGAGCAGTTCTTC	CAWSVRGDEQFF
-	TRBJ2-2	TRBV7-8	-	TGTGCCAGCAGCCCCGGACTATTTTCGATCACCGGGGAGCTGTTTTTT	CASSPGLFSITGELFF
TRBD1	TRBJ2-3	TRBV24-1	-	TGTGCCACCAGTGATCCTCGCCGGGACAGGGAGATGCAGTATTTT	CATSDPRRDREMQYF
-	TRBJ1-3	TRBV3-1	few	TGTGCCAGCAGCCAGGTTTTCGCTCGAAACACCATATATTTT	CASSQVFARNTIYF
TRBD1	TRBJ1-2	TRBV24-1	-	TGTGCCACCAGTGCCTCGGACAGGGGTTATGGCTACACCTTC	CATSASDRGYGYTF
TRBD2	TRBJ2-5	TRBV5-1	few	TGCGCCAGCAGCTGGACTAGCGGGAGAGGAGGGGAGACCCAGTACTTC	CASSWTSGRGGETQYF
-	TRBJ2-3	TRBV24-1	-	TGTGCCACCAGTGATAGCCGGGACTCGTCAACAGATACGCAGTATTTT	CATSDSRDSSTDTQYF
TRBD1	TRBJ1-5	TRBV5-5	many	TGTGCCAGCAGCCCGCGACAGGGGGCAGGGCAGCCCCAGCATTTT	CASSPRQGAGQPQHF
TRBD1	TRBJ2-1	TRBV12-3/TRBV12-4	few	TGTGCCAGCACCTCAGGGACAGGGTTCGATGAGCAGTTCTTC	CASTSGTGFDEQFF
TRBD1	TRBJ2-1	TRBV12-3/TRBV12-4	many	TGTGCCAGCAGCCCGACAGGGCTGGAACTGTTGAGTGAGCAGTTCTTC	CASSPTGLELLSEQFF
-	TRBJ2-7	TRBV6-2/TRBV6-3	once	TGTGCCAGCAGACCCCTCACGGGGGACGAGCAGTACTTC	CASRPLTGDEQYF
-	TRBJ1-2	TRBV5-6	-	TGTGCCAGCAGCACAGCTAACTATGGCTACACCTTC	CASSTANYGYTF